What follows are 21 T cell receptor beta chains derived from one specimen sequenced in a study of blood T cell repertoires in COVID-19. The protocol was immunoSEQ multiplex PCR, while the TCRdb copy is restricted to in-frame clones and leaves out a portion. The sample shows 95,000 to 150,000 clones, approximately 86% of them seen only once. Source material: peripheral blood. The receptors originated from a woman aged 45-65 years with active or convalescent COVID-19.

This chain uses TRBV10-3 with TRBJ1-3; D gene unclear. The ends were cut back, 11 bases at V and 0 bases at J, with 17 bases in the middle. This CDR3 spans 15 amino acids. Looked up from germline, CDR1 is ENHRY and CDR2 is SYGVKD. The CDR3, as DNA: TGTGCCTCTCAGGACGCGGGAGGCTCTGGAAACACCATATATTTT. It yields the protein CASQDAGGSGNTIYF.

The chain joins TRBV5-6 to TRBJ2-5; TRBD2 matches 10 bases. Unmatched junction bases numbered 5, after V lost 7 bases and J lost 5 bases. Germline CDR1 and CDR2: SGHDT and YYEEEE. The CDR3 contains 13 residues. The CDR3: CASGLAGEETQYF. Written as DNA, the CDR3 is TGTGCCAGCGGGCTAGCGGGAGAGGAGACCCAGTACTTC.

In DNA form, the CDR3 reads TGTGCCAGTAGTATGGGACTAGCGTACGAGCAGTACTTC. It specifies CASSMGLAYEQYF. The chain links TRBV19 to TRBJ2-7; 10 bases line up with TRBD2. V gave up 3 bases and J gave up 4 bases; unmatched junction bases: 0. This CDR3 has 13 residues. In germline, CDR1 is LNHDA, CDR2 SQIVND (reference sequence).

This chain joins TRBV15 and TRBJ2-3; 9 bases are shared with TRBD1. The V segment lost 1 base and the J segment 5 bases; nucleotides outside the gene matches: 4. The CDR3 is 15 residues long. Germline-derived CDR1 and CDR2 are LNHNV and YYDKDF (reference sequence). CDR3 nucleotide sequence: TGTGCCACCAGCAGAGTCGGGACAGGGATAGATACGCAGTATTTT. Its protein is CATSRVGTGIDTQYF.

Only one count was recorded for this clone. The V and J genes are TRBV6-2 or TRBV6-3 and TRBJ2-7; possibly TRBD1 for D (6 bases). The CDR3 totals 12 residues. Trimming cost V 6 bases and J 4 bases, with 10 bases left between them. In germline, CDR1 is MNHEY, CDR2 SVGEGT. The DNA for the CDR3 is TGTGCCAGCAGCCGGACAGCTTACGAGCAGTACTTC. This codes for CASSRTAYEQYF.

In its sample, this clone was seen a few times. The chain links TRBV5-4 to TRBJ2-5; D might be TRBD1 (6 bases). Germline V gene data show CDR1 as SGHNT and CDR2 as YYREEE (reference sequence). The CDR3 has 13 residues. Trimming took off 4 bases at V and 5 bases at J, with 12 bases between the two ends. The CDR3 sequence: CASSRDKGETQYF. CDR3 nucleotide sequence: TGTGCCAGCAGCCGGGACAAAGGGGAGACCCAGTACTTC.

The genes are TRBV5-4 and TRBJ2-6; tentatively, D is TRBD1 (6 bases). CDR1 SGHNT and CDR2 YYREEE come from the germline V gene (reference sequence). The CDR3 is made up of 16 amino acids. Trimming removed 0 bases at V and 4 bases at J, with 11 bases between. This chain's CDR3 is CASSLANRAGANVLTF. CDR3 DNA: TGTGCCAGCAGCTTGGCCAACAGGGCAGGGGCCAACGTCCTGACTTTC.

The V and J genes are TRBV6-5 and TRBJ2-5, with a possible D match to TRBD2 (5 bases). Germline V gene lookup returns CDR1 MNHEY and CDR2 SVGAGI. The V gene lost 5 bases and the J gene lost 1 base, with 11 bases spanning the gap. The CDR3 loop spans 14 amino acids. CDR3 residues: CASSRGLVQETQYF. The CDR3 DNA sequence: TGTGCCAGCAGTCGAGGACTGGTCCAAGAGACCCAGTACTTC.

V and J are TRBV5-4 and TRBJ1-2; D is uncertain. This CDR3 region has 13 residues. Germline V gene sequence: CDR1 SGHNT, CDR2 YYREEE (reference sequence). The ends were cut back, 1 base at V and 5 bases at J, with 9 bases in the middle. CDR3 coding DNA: TGTGCCAGCAGCTTGCTGGGAGGGTATGGCTACACCTTC. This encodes CASSLLGGYGYTF.

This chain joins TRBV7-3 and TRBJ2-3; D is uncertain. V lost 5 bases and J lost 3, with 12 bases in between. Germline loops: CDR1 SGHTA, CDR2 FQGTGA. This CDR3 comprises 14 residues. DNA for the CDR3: TGTGCCAGCAGCACCGCGATGCGAACAGATACGCAGTATTTT. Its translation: CASSTAMRTDTQYF.

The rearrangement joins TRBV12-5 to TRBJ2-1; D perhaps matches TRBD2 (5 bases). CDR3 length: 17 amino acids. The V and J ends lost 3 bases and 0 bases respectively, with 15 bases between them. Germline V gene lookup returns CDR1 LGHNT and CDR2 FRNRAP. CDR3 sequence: CASGFFLAASSYNEQFF. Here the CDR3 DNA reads TGTGCTAGTGGTTTCTTTCTAGCAGCGAGCTCCTACAATGAGCAGTTCTTC.

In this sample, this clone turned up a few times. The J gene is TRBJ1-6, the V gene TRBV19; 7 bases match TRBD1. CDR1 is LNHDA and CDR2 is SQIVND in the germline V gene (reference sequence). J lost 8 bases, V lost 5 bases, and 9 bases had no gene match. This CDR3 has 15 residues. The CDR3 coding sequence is TGTGCCAGTAGTTCTGGACAGGTTGGAGATTCACCCCTCCACTTT. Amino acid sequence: CASSSGQVGDSPLHF.

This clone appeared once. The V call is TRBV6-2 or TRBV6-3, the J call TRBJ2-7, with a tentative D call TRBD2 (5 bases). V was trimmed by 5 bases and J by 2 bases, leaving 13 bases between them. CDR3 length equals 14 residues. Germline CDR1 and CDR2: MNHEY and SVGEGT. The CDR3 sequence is CASSDPRATYEQYF. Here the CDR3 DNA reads TGTGCCAGCAGTGACCCGAGGGCGACCTACGAGCAGTACTTC.

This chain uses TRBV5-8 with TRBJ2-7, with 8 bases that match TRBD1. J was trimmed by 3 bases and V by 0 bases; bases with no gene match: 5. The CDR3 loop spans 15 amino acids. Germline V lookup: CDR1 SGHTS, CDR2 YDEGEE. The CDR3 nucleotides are TGTGCCAGCAGCTTGGGACAGGGGCTGTTCTACGAGCAGTACTTC. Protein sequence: CASSLGQGLFYEQYF.

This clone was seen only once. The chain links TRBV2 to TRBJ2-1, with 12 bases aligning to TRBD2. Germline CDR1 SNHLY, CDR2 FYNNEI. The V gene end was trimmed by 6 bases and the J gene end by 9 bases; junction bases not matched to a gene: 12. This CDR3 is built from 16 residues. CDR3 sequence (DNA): TGTGCCAGCAGACCGGGGCGACTAGCGGGAGTCAGTGAGCAGTTCTTC. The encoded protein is CASRPGRLAGVSEQFF.

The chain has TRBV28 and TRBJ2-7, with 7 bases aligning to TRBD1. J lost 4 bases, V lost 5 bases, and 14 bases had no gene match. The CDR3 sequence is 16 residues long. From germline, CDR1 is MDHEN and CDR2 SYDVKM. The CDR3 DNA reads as TGTGCCAGCAGTCCCCTGAGGGGGCGCGACAGGTACGAGCAGTACTTC. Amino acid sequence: CASSPLRGRDRYEQYF.

The CDR3 protein is CASSATTGNQPQHF. The CDR3 DNA reads TGTGCCAGCAGCGCCACGACAGGGAATCAGCCCCAGCATTTT. This rearrangement joins TRBV7-2 to TRBJ1-5, with TRBD1 identical over 7 bases. Germline CDR1 SGHTA, CDR2 FQGNSA. The CDR3 runs 14 residues. V lost 5 bases, J lost 4 bases, and 5 bases stayed unmatched.

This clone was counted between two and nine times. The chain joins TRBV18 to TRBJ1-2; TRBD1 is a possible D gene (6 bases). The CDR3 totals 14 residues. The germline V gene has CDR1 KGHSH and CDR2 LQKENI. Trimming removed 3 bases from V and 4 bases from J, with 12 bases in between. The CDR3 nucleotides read TGTGCCAGCTCACCTCGACAGGATACCTATGGCTACACCTTC. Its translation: CASSPRQDTYGYTF. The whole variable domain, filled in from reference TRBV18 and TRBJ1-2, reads NAGVMQNPRHLVRRRGQEARLRCSPMKGHSHVYWYRQLPEEGLKFMVYLQKENIIDESGMPKERFSAEFPKEGPSILRIQQVVRGDSAAYFCASSPRQDTYGYTFGSGTRLTVV.

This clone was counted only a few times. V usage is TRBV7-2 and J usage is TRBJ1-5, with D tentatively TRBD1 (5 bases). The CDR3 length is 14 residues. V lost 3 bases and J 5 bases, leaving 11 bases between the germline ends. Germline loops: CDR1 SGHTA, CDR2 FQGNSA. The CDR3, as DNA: TGTGCCAGCAGCTTCAGGGTATCGGATCAGCCCCAGCATTTT. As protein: CASSFRVSDQPQHF.

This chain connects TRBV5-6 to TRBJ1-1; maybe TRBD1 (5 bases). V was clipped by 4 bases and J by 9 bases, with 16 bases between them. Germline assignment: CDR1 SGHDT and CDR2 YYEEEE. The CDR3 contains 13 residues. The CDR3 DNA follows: TGTGCCAGCAGCCCCGGGACTGAACCTAAAGCTTTCTTT. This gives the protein CASSPGTEPKAFF.

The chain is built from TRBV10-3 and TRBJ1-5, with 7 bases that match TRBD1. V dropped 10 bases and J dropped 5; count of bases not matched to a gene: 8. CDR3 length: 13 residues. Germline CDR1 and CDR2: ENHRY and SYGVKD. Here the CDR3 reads CATVDREDQPQHF. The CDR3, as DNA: TGTGCCACCGTCGACAGGGAGGATCAGCCCCAGCATTTT.